This TCR beta chain was sequenced during a study of T cell changes during pregnancy in multiple sclerosis. TCRdb's table, derived via immunoSEQ multiplex PCR, lists solely in-frame clones and lacks some. The data hold tens of thousands of clones, with over 85% observed a single time. This CDR3 has 17 amino acids. Germline loops: CDR1 MNHEY, CDR2 SMNVEV (reference sequence). V gave up 0 bases and J gave up 0 bases, with 12 bases separating them. The origin of this receptor is a female donor in good health, enrolled as a control in a pregnancy study. The gene calls are TRBV27 and TRBJ1-5, with D perhaps TRBD1 (5 bases). The source material was peripheral blood, sampled in the second trimester of pregnancy. The CDR3: CASSLSWGDFSNQPQHF. CDR3 nucleotide sequence: TGTGCCAGCAGTTTATCTTGGGGGGACTTTAGCAATCAGCCCCAGCATTTT.